The 9 T cell receptor beta chains below come from one sample, sequenced in a study of shared clonotypes between healthy human individuals. Using immunoSEQ multiplex PCR, the repertoire was profiled, and TCRdb retains in-frame clones only, with some absent. Among about 800,000 clones listed, 96% were seen once. Positively selected for CCR7, the CD45RO-negative cells used as naive CD8 cells excluded terminally differentiated effector memory CD45RA+ cells. The material sequenced was naive CD8+ T cells sorted from blood. Every receptor here comes from a man aged 30 to 45 in good health.

The CDR3 sequence: CASIRRLNEKLFF. In DNA, the CDR3 is TGTGCCAGCATCAGGCGGCTTAATGAAAAACTGTTTTTT. This chain connects TRBV27 to TRBJ1-4; D is uncertain. CDR3 size: 13 residues. The V gene lost 7 bases and the J gene lost 4 bases, with 10 bases spanning the gap. From germline, CDR1 is MNHEY and CDR2 SMNVEV (reference sequence). Filled out from reference TRBV27 and TRBJ1-4, the complete variable domain reads EAQVTQNPRYLITVTGKKLTVTCSQNMNHEYMSWYRQDPGLGLRQIYYSMNVEVTDKGDVPEGYKVSRKEKRNFPLILESPSPNQTSLYFCASIRRLNEKLFFGSGTQLSVL.

J is TRBJ1-1 and V is TRBV28; D ambiguous. The length of the CDR3 is 15 residues. The germline V gene encodes CDR1 MDHEN and CDR2 SYDVKM. The V end was cut by 4 bases, the J end by 5 bases, with 17 bases between. This CDR3 reads CASSSPIFFVTEAFF. Written as DNA, the CDR3 is TGTGCCAGCAGTTCCCCCATCTTTTTCGTGACTGAAGCTTTCTTT.

V usage is TRBV29-1 and J usage is TRBJ2-2, with TRBD1 identical over 11 bases. The CDR3 consists of 13 residues. Losses at the gene ends were 7 bases for V and 6 bases for J; bases not matched to a gene: 4. From germline, CDR1 is SQVTM and CDR2 ANQGSEA. DNA of the CDR3: TGCAGCGCTTTGGGACAGGGGGCCGGGGAGCTGTTTTTT. This translates into CSALGQGAGELFF.

On this clone: The sample contains more than one DNA sequence encoding this CDR3. The chain couples TRBV7-9 to TRBJ1-2; D not certain. This CDR3 has 12 residues. V lost 1 base, J lost 4 bases, and 4 bases lay in between. Looked up from germline, CDR1 is SEHNR and CDR2 is FQNEAQ (reference sequence). The CDR3 DNA reads as TGTGCCAGCAGCTTAGGGATCTATGGCTACACCTTC. It specifies CASSLGIYGYTF.

J is TRBJ1-2 and V is TRBV27; D is possibly TRBD1 (6 bases). The CDR3 spans 14 residues. The germline V gene encodes CDR1 MNHEY and CDR2 SMNVEV (reference sequence). The V end lost 4 bases, the J end lost 8 bases, and 17 bases lay between the germline ends. CDR3 in amino acids: CASSWGHGGSGYTF. The DNA of the CDR3 is TGTGCCAGCAGTTGGGGACATGGGGGCTCAGGCTACACCTTC.

The chain uses TRBV7-9 and TRBJ1-1; no definite D call. In germline, CDR1 is SEHNR, CDR2 FQNEAQ (reference sequence). The CDR3 extends over 12 amino acids. Deletions cut 6 bases from V and 7 bases from J, with 12 bases between. CDR3: CASRPGSGEAFF. As DNA, the CDR3 is TGTGCCAGCAGACCTGGAAGTGGTGAAGCTTTCTTT.

The chain links TRBV25-1 to TRBJ2-3; unclear D gene. The CDR3 is made up of 15 amino acids. Germline lookup yields CDR1 MGHDK and CDR2 SYGVNS. The V end lost 6 bases, the J end lost 4 bases, and 17 bases lay between the germline ends. CDR3 nucleotide sequence: TGTGCCAGCAGCCCTAAGGGCCGAGTAGCAGATACGCAGTATTTT. Its translation is CASSPKGRVADTQYF.

This clone has a handful of counts. The V and J genes are TRBV5-1 and TRBJ1-1; no definite D call. Trimming took 1 base from V and 4 from J, leaving 11 bases between them. Per germline, CDR1 SGHRS and CDR2 YFSETQ. The CDR3 has 14 residues. CDR3 nucleotide sequence: TGCGCCAGCAGCTTGTCACAAGGGATCACTGAAGCTTTCTTT. As protein: CASSLSQGITEAFF. The full variable domain, rest sourced from reference TRBV5-1 and TRBJ1-1, is KAGVTQTPRYLIKTRGQQVTLSCSPISGHRSVSWYQQTPGQGLQFLFEYFSETQRNKGNFPGRFSGRQFSNSRSEMNVSTLELGDSALYLCASSLSQGITEAFFGQGTRLTVV.

This chain links TRBV7-2 with TRBJ2-7; 8 bases are shared with TRBD1. Per the germline V gene, CDR1 is SGHTA and CDR2 is FQGNSA. V dropped 4 bases and J dropped 5; count of bases not matched to a gene: 10. The CDR3 has 15 amino acids. The CDR3 DNA is TGTGCCAGCAGCTCCTTCCGGGACAGGCCCCACGAGCAGTACTTC. The encoded protein is CASSSFRDRPHEQYF.